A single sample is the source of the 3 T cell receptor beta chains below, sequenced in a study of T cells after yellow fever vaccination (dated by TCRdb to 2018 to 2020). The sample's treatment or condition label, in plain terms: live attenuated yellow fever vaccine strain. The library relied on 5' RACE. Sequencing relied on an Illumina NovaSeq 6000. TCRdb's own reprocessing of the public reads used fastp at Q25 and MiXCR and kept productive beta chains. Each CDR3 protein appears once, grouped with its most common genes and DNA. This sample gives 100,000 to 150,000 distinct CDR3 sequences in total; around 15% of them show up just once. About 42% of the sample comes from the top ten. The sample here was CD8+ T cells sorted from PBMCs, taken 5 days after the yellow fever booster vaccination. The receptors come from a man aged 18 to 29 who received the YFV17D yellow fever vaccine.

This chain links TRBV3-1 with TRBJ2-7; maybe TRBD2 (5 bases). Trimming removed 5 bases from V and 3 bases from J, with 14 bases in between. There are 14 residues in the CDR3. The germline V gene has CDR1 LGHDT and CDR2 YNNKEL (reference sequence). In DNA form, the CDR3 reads TGTGCCAGCAGCTTATCGGGAAGGGTCTACGAGCAGTACGTC. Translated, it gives CASSLSGRVYEQYV.

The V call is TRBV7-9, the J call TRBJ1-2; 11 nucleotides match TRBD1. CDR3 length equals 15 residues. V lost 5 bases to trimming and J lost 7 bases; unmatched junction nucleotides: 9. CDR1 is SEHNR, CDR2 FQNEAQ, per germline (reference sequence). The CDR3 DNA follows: TGTGCCAGCAGCCCAAGTGGACAGGGGGCGAGTGGCTACACCTTC. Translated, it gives CASSPSGQGASGYTF.

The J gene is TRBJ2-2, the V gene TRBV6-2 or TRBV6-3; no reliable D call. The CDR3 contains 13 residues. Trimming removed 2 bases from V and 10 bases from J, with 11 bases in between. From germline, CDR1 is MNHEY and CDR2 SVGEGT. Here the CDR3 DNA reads TGTGCCAGCAGTTACCGGGTCCTTGAGGAGCTGTTTTTT. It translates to CASSYRVLEELFF.